The next 24 T cell receptor beta chains were all read from a single sample in a study of T cell responses to AZD1222 COVID-19 vaccine. Sequencing was performed with immunoSEQ multiplex PCR; in TCRdb, only in-frame clones are kept and a portion is missing. The repertoire holds about 82,000 clones, with around 87% as singletons. The source was peripheral blood, collected 28 days after the second AZD1222 dose. These receptors were taken from an adult who received the AZD1222 COVID-19 vaccine.

This clone was counted a few times. This chain joins TRBV18 and TRBJ2-3; 8 bases are shared with TRBD2. CDR1 and CDR2 (germline): KGHSH, LQKENI. J gave up 8 bases and V 4 bases, and 11 bases lay outside the gene matches. The length of the CDR3 is 15 residues. The CDR3 region is CASSLVGTREGTQYF. The CDR3 DNA reads TGTGCCAGCTCACTCGTCGGGACTAGGGAAGGTACGCAGTATTTT.

V and J are TRBV27 and TRBJ2-7; 7 nucleotides line up with TRBD1. CDR3 length: 17 amino acids. Losses at the gene ends were 2 bases for V and 4 bases for J; bases not matched to a gene: 14. Germline CDR1 and CDR2: MNHEY and SMNVEV (reference sequence). CDR3 amino acids: CASSLGQEKFRTYEQYF. The CDR3 coding sequence is TGTGCCAGCAGTTTAGGACAGGAAAAATTCCGAACGTACGAGCAGTACTTC.

This clone was observed once. The chain is built from TRBV10-3 and TRBJ1-2; D is perhaps TRBD1 (6 bases). From germline, CDR1 is ENHRY and CDR2 SYGVKD. The V end was cut by 0 bases, the J end by 7 bases, with 12 bases between. The CDR3 covers 14 residues. The CDR3 loop reads CAISESQGPSGYTF. The CDR3 bases are TGTGCCATCAGTGAGTCGCAGGGGCCGTCTGGCTACACCTTC.

This rearrangement joins TRBV2 to TRBJ2-2, with D possibly TRBD1 on 6 matching bases. Germline V gives CDR1 SNHLY, CDR2 FYNNEI. V was shortened by 6 bases and J by 6 bases, with 14 bases between the two germline ends. CDR3 length: 14 residues. The CDR3 sequence is CASSILQGPGELFF. The CDR3 DNA reads TGTGCCAGCAGCATTCTTCAGGGGCCCGGGGAGCTGTTTTTT.

The chain has TRBV2 and TRBJ1-1; maybe TRBD1 (6 bases). This CDR3 region has 18 residues. Germline CDR1 and CDR2: SNHLY and FYNNEI. With 3 bases removed from V and 5 bases from J, the gap between germline ends came to 25 bases. CDR3 region: CASSDLRGEGVTGTEAFF. In DNA, the CDR3 is TGTGCCAGCAGTGATCTCCGTGGAGAGGGGGTAACAGGTACTGAAGCTTTCTTT.

The chain has TRBV18 and TRBJ1-5, with D possibly TRBD1 on 5 matching bases. Trimming removed 6 bases at V and 4 bases at J, with 13 bases between. The germline gives CDR1 KGHSH, CDR2 LQKENI. The length of the CDR3 is 14 residues. In DNA, the CDR3 is TGTGCCAGCTCGGGTTGGGACGGAAATCAGCCCCAGCATTTT. It encodes CASSGWDGNQPQHF. Drawing the rest from reference TRBV18 and TRBJ1-5, the complete variable domain is NAGVMQNPRHLVRRRGQEARLRCSPMKGHSHVYWYRQLPEEGLKFMVYLQKENIIDESGMPKERFSAEFPKEGPSILRIQQVVRGDSAAYFCASSGWDGNQPQHFGDGTRLSIL.

V gene TRBV30 combines with J gene TRBJ1-5, with D possibly TRBD1 on 5 matching bases. V lost 1 base to trimming and J lost 6 bases, with 10 bases between them. CDR1 is GTSNPN, CDR2 SVGIG, per germline (reference sequence). CDR3 length: 13 amino acids. The CDR3 here is CAWSGGGAQPQHF. CDR3 DNA: TGTGCCTGGAGTGGGGGAGGGGCTCAGCCCCAGCATTTT.

A single count supports this clone. V is TRBV4-3 and J is TRBJ1-4, with TRBD1 matching 9 bases. With 0 bases clipped from V and 7 bases from J, the junction kept 6 bases outside the gene matches. The CDR3 extends over 16 amino acids. Germline CDR1 LGHNA, CDR2 YSLEER. The CDR3 spells CASSQEGGTGSEKLFF. As DNA, the CDR3 is TGCGCCAGCAGCCAAGAGGGGGGGACAGGGTCTGAAAAACTGTTTTTT.

This clone was observed a single time. V is TRBV7-9 and J is TRBJ1-2, with D tentatively TRBD1 (5 bases). CDR3 size: 15 residues. Trimming pared 0 bases from V and 6 bases from J, leaving 14 bases between. Germline CDR1 is SEHNR and CDR2 is FQNEAQ (reference sequence). In DNA form, the CDR3 reads TGTGCCAGCAGCTTAGCGCTAGTAGAACAGGATGGCTACACCTTC. It yields the protein CASSLALVEQDGYTF.

CDR3 DNA: TGTGCCAGTAAGGGAGTTGAGTTCGCAACCTACAATGAGCAGTTCTTC. Protein: CASKGVEFATYNEQFF. The genes are TRBV19 and TRBJ2-1; maybe TRBD2 (5 bases). Germline assignment: CDR1 LNHDA and CDR2 SQIVND (reference sequence). Deletions cut 7 bases from V and 2 bases from J, with 18 bases between. The CDR3 has 16 residues.

The gene calls are TRBV5-4 and TRBJ2-1, with 7 bases that match TRBD1. CDR1 SGHNT and CDR2 YYREEE come from the germline V gene (reference sequence). V shed 4 bases and J 0 bases; nucleotides not matched to a gene: 4. CDR3 size: 15 residues. CDR3 in amino acids: CASSIDRASYNEQFF. DNA for the CDR3: TGTGCCAGCAGCATTGACAGGGCCTCCTACAATGAGCAGTTCTTC.

This clone was detected once. This chain connects TRBV3-1 (or the pseudogene TRBV3-2) to TRBJ1-6, with D hard to call. This CDR3 is 15 amino acids long. CDR1 is LGHDT and CDR2 is YNNKEL in the germline V gene (reference sequence). Trimming cost V 0 bases and J 7 bases, with 10 bases left between them. CDR3 loop: CASSQEARKNSPLHF. The DNA for the CDR3 is TGTGCCAGCAGCCAAGAGGCTCGGAAGAATTCACCCCTCCACTTT.

This chain joins TRBV2 and TRBJ1-3; D is undetermined. CDR3 length: 16 amino acids. Germline V gene data show CDR1 as SNHLY and CDR2 as FYNNEI. V lost 3 bases and J lost 0, with 12 bases in between. CDR3 in amino acids: CASSDSGGFSGNTIYF. The DNA for the CDR3 is TGTGCCAGCAGTGACTCTGGCGGGTTCTCTGGAAACACCATATATTTT. The whole variable domain, remainder taken from reference TRBV2 and TRBJ1-3, is EPEVTQTPSHQVTQMGQEVILRCVPISNHLYFYWYRQILGQKVEFLVSFYNNEISEKSEIFDDQFSVERPDGSNFTLKIRSTKLEDSAMYFCASSDSGGFSGNTIYFGEGSWLTVV.

The V call is TRBV30, the J call TRBJ2-2; D might be TRBD2 (6 bases). Germline-derived CDR1 and CDR2 are GTSNPN and SVGIG (reference sequence). This CDR3 is 12 amino acids long. The V end lost 7 bases, the J end lost 4 bases, and 10 bases lay between the germline ends. DNA of the CDR3: TGTGCCTTAGCGGCGGTCACCGGGGAGCTGTTTTTT. Protein sequence: CALAAVTGELFF.

This clone was counted once. The chain has TRBV6-5 and TRBJ2-1; 10 bases are shared with TRBD2. The ends lost 6 bases at V and 6 bases at J; junction bases unmatched: 8. Germline V CDR1 and CDR2: MNHEY, SVGAGI. The CDR3 runs 15 residues. DNA of the CDR3: TGTGCCAGCAGGGCTAGCGGGGGCCGCGTCAATGAGCAGTTCTTC. It is translated as CASRASGGRVNEQFF.

This sequence joins TRBV27 and TRBJ1-2, with TRBD1 identical over 9 bases. The germline V gene has CDR1 MNHEY and CDR2 SMNVEV (reference sequence). The ends lost 10 bases at V and 4 bases at J; junction bases unmatched: 34. This CDR3 spans 22 amino acids. CDR3 region: CATKRTINRETGGRLYPYGYTF. The CDR3, as DNA: TGTGCCACCAAACGAACAATCAACCGAGAAACAGGGGGCCGTCTGTACCCCTATGGCTACACCTTC.

The rearrangement links TRBV19 to TRBJ1-2, with 8 bases aligning to TRBD1. Germline CDR1 LNHDA, CDR2 SQIVND (reference sequence). The CDR3 length is 17 residues. With V trimmed by 4 bases and J by 4 bases, 14 bases remained unmatched. CDR3 bases: TGTGCCAGTAGTACCGAACAATACCAGACAGGGGTCTATGGCTACACCTTC. Its protein product is CASSTEQYQTGVYGYTF.

The chain couples TRBV19 to TRBJ2-7, with TRBD1 matching over 8 bases. The CDR3 loop spans 15 amino acids. The ends lost 3 bases at V and 3 bases at J; junction bases unmatched: 7. Germline V gene lookup returns CDR1 LNHDA and CDR2 SQIVND (reference sequence). This chain's CDR3 is CASSMQGAQGYEQYF. Here the CDR3 DNA reads TGTGCCAGTAGTATGCAGGGGGCGCAGGGCTACGAGCAGTACTTC.

The chain has TRBV29-1 and TRBJ1-1, with D possibly TRBD1 on 6 matching bases. This CDR3 contains 11 residues. Deletions cut 8 bases from V and 7 bases from J, with 14 bases between. Germline loops: CDR1 SQVTM, CDR2 ANQGSEA. CDR3 loop: CSCRGAGEAFF. DNA for the CDR3: TGCAGCTGCCGGGGGGCCGGTGAAGCTTTCTTT.

The rearrangement uses TRBV2 and TRBJ2-4, with 8 nucleotides matching TRBD1. From germline, CDR1 is SNHLY and CDR2 FYNNEI. J gave up 1 base and V 6 bases, and 2 bases lay outside the gene matches. CDR3 length: 14 amino acids. In DNA form, the CDR3 reads TGTGCCAGCAGCCGGGACAGGGCCAAAAACATTCAGTACTTC. It is translated as CASSRDRAKNIQYF. The full variable domain, rest sourced from reference TRBV2 and TRBJ2-4, is EPEVTQTPSHQVTQMGQEVILRCVPISNHLYFYWYRQILGQKVEFLVSFYNNEISEKSEIFDDQFSVERPDGSNFTLKIRSTKLEDSAMYFCASSRDRAKNIQYFGAGTRLSVL.

This sequence joins TRBV11-1 and TRBJ1-1, with D unresolved. Germline assignment: CDR1 SGHAT and CDR2 FQDESV (reference sequence). Trimming took 2 bases from V and 1 from J, leaving 8 bases between them. This CDR3 is built from 14 residues. CDR3: CASSLLRKNTEAFF. The CDR3 DNA reads TGTGCCAGCAGCTTACTACGGAAGAACACTGAAGCTTTCTTT.

V usage is TRBV6-5 and J usage is TRBJ2-3; D gene uncertain. V shed 0 bases and J shed 3 bases, with 7 bases lying between them. Germline CDR1 is MNHEY and CDR2 is SVGAGI. The CDR3 covers 14 residues. The CDR3 DNA reads TGTGCCAGCAGTTACTCCGGTGAAACAGATACGCAGTATTTT. Protein sequence: CASSYSGETDTQYF.

This chain joins TRBV30 and TRBJ2-5; D is unresolved. The CDR3 spans 13 residues. Trimming took off 0 bases at V and 5 bases at J, with 10 bases between the two ends. CDR1 and CDR2 from the germline V gene are GTSNPN and SVGIG (reference sequence). The CDR3 DNA reads TGTGCCTGGAGTGTACTCCTTGCGGAGACCCAGTACTTC. This codes for CAWSVLLAETQYF.

This clone showed up just a few times. The V and J genes are TRBV28 and TRBJ1-6, with 9 bases identical to TRBD1. Germline V CDR1 and CDR2: MDHEN, SYDVKM. The CDR3 sequence is 16 residues long. Losses at the gene ends were 8 bases for V and 9 bases for J; bases not matched to a gene: 14. The CDR3 reads CASYKGDREQSSPLHF. CDR3 DNA: TGTGCCAGCTATAAAGGGGACAGGGAACAGTCTTCACCCCTCCACTTT.